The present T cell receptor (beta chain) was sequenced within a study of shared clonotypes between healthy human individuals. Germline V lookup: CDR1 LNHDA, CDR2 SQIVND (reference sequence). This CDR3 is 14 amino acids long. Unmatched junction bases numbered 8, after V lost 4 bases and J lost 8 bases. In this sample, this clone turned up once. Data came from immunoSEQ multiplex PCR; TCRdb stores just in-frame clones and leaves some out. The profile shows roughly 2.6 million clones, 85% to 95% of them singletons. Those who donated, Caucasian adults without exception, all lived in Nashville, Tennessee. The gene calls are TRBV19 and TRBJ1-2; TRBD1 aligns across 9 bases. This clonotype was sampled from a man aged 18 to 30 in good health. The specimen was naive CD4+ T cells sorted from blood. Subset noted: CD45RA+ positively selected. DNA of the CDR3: TGTGCCAGTAGTACCTCCCGGACAGGGGTGGGCTACACCTTC. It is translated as CASSTSRTGVGYTF.